This T cell receptor beta chain was documented in a study of response to subunit inactivated influenza vaccine. This clonotype turned up a few times. The antigen remains undetermined. TCRdb reprocessed the RT-PCR reads with MiXCR, giving one entry per CDR3 protein. This sample has under 200,000 distinct CDR3 sequences, with roughly 10% found just once. This CDR3 is built from 15 residues. CDR1 is DFQATT and CDR2 is SNEGSKA in the germline V gene (reference sequence). The V end was cut by 2 bases, the J end by 9 bases, with 20 bases between. Study results and caveats: A suggestion made by the authors is that each seasonal influenza vaccination recruits few new T cells.

Material: CD8+ T cells sorted from PBMCs, obtained about 24 months after vaccination. This chain uses TRBV20-1 with TRBJ2-1, with a weak D call TRBD2 (6 bases). This sequence was found in a man aged 45 to 70 who received an inactivated influenza vaccine. The CDR3 bases are TGCAGTGCTAGATTATCCGGGGGACCCTCCGGTGAGCAGTTCTTC. Its protein product is CSARLSGGPSGEQFF.